Presented here are 29 T cell receptor beta chains from one specimen sequenced in a study of blood T cells in healthy people across ages. Using a J-beta primer mix together with a sample-barcoded 5' primer, a second PCR was run for about 6 to 11 cycles. In TCRdb, the 5' RACE reads were re-called with MiXCR into one record per CDR3 protein. Found here are roughly 410,000 distinct CDR3 sequences, approximately 51% of them singletons; the top ten hold around 49%. Sequenced material: blood. The source of these receptors is a man in his sixties in good health.

J is TRBJ2-7 and V is TRBV24-1; D possibly corresponds to TRBD1 (6 bases). Germline V gene data show CDR1 as KGHDR and CDR2 as SFDVKD. V lost 7 bases to trimming and J lost 2 bases, with 17 bases between them. This CDR3 is built from 15 residues. CDR3 region: CATSHRDISPYEQYF. The CDR3, as DNA: TGTGCCACCAGCCACCGGGACATCAGTCCCTACGAGCAGTACTTC.

This CDR3 reads CSARVASRTQYF. In DNA form, the CDR3 reads TGCAGTGCTAGAGTGGCTTCACGGACCCAGTACTTC. The chain joins TRBV20-1 to TRBJ2-7, with D uncertain. The closer fit of TRBJ2-5 to the DNA end suggests the J call may be wrong. Per germline, CDR1 DFQATT and CDR2 SNEGSKA (reference sequence). This CDR3 spans 12 amino acids.

This clonotype was seen a handful of times. V is TRBV20-1 and J is TRBJ1-6; 7 bases line up with TRBD1. The CDR3 is 13 amino acids. The V gene end was trimmed by 5 bases and the J gene end by 10 bases; junction bases not matched to a gene: 8. Germline CDR1 and CDR2: DFQATT and SNEGSKA (reference sequence). Here the CDR3 reads CSAWRTGESPLHF. The DNA for the CDR3 is TGCAGTGCTTGGCGGACAGGCGAGTCACCCCTCCACTTT.

The gene calls are TRBV3-1 and TRBJ2-7; D might be TRBD2 (6 bases). CDR1 and CDR2 (germline): LGHDT, YNNKEL (reference sequence). This CDR3 contains 14 residues. With 4 bases removed from V and 2 bases from J, the gap between germline ends came to 12 bases. CDR3 bases: TGTGCCAGCAGCCCCTACAGGACTACCTACGAGCAGTACTTC. It translates to CASSPYRTTYEQYF.

The chain recombines TRBV9 with TRBJ2-1; 12 bases agree with TRBD2. The J call is doubtful: the DNA matches TRBJ2-7 better. CDR3 length equals 17 residues. CDR1 is SGDLS and CDR2 is YYNGEE in the germline V gene. CDR3 sequence: CASSPPASGRVVNEQYF. CDR3 in DNA: TGTGCCAGCAGCCCCCCAGCTAGCGGGAGGGTAGTCAATGAGCAGTACTTC.

J is TRBJ2-1 and V is TRBV30; maybe TRBD1 (5 bases). V dropped 3 bases and J dropped 6 bases, with 15 bases sitting between them. The CDR3 runs to 14 residues. The V gene's germline CDR1 is GTSNPN and CDR2 SVGIG (reference sequence). The CDR3 reads CAWRGVGAINEQFF. The CDR3 region has the DNA TGTGCCTGGAGGGGTGTAGGGGCCATCAATGAGCAGTTCTTC.

This clonotype came up a few times. The rearrangement links TRBV29-1 to TRBJ2-1; the match to TRBD2 covers 13 bases. The germline V gene encodes CDR1 SQVTM and CDR2 ANQGSEA. Trimming removed 2 bases from V and 6 bases from J; junction bases left unmatched: 4. The CDR3 covers 15 residues. The CDR3 coding sequence is TGCAGCGTTGAAATGGGACTAGCGGGACGCAATGAGCAGTTCTTC. This sequence encodes CSVEMGLAGRNEQFF.

This clonotype was seen more than once but under ten times. J is TRBJ1-6 and V is TRBV11-2, with TRBD1 matching over 10 bases. CDR3 length: 14 residues. V was clipped by 1 base and J by 9 bases; unmatched bases: 0. Germline CDR1 is SGHAT and CDR2 is FQNNGV. The CDR3 protein is CASSLGQGASPLHF. The CDR3 bases are TGTGCCAGCAGCTTAGGACAGGGGGCTTCACCCCTCCACTTT.

The V call is TRBV3-1, the J call TRBJ2-1; 9 bases map to TRBD1. V lost 1 base, J lost 8 bases, and 9 bases stayed unmatched. Germline V CDR1 and CDR2: LGHDT, YNNKEL (reference sequence). The CDR3 extends over 16 amino acids. The CDR3 DNA follows: TGTGCCAGCAGCCAAGCCGGGACAGGGACACAACATGAGCAGTTCTTC. Translating it yields CASSQAGTGTQHEQFF.

This chain links TRBV5-1 with TRBJ2-1; D call uncertain. The CDR3 covers 15 residues. Trimming stripped 3 bases from V and 3 bases from J, with 13 bases between. From germline, CDR1 is SGHRS and CDR2 YFSETQ. The CDR3 coding sequence is TGCGCCAGCAGCTGTTCGTCAGAGCACTACAATGAGCAGTTCTTC. It codes for CASSCSSEHYNEQFF.

The chain combines TRBV7-3 with TRBJ2-5, with D perhaps given as TRBD1 or TRBD2 (6 bases each). The last part of the DNA fits TRBJ2-7 better; the J call may be wrong. Germline CDR1 is SGHTA and CDR2 is FQGTGA. The CDR3 sequence is 14 residues long. This CDR3 reads CASSLGGGTDEQYF. The CDR3 bases are TGTGCCAGCAGCTTAGGAGGGGGAACGGACGAGCAGTACTTC.

Note on this clonotype: This may stem from a read error, because a much larger clone lies one nucleotide away. DNA for the CDR3: TGTGCCGGCAGCTTAGCGGTGAACAGGGGCGGCACAGATACGCAGTATTTT. Translation: CAGSLAVNRGGTDTQYF. The rearrangement uses TRBV7-2 and TRBJ2-3, with D possibly TRBD1 on 7 matching bases. Looked up from germline, CDR1 is SGHTA and CDR2 is FQGNSA. The CDR3 totals 17 residues.

The J gene is TRBJ1-2, the V gene TRBV27; possibly TRBD1 for D (5 bases). The germline V and J ends were trimmed by 2 bases and 6 bases, with 19 bases remaining between them. The germline V gene encodes CDR1 MNHEY and CDR2 SMNVEV (reference sequence). The CDR3 runs to 16 residues. This chain's CDR3 is CASSLSRGGVAHGYTF. CDR3 nucleotide sequence: TGTGCCAGCAGTTTAAGCCGGGGGGGGGTTGCTCATGGCTACACCTTC.

As concerns this clonotype: Sequence at one end of the junction differs from germline and may be a read error. The chain employs TRBV10-2 and TRBJ2-1; possibly TRBD2 for D (6 bases). CDR3 length: 14 residues. In germline, CDR1 is WSHSY, CDR2 SAAADI. CDR3 protein: CASRGDSRVDERFF. CDR3 in DNA: TGCGCCAGCAGAGGGGACTCCCGGGTCGATGAGCGGTTCTTC.

This clonotype occurred a few times. V usage is TRBV20-1 and J usage is TRBJ2-7, with D unclear. V was trimmed by 3 bases and J by 1 base, leaving 4 bases between them. This CDR3 spans 11 amino acids. Germline V CDR1 and CDR2: DFQATT, SNEGSKA (reference sequence). The chain's CDR3 is CSARASYEQYF. The CDR3 bases are TGCAGTGCTAGGGCTTCCTACGAGCAGTACTTC.

The rearrangement uses TRBV11-2 and TRBJ1-2, with D tentatively TRBD1 (5 bases). CDR3 length: 17 amino acids. Germline V gives CDR1 SGHAT, CDR2 FQNNGV. V was shortened by 5 bases and J by 2 bases, with 21 bases between the two germline ends. CDR3 amino acids: CASSPQRGARGNYGYTF. As DNA, the CDR3 is TGTGCCAGCAGCCCACAGCGGGGAGCGCGGGGCAACTATGGCTACACCTTC. The complete variable domain, with remaining parts taken from reference TRBV11-2 and TRBJ1-2, reads EAGVAQSPRYKIIEKRQSVAFWCNPISGHATLYWYQQILGQGPKLLIQFQNNGVVDDSQLPKDRFSAERLKGVDSTLKIQPAKLEDSAVYLCASSPQRGARGNYGYTFGSGTRLTVV.

This rearrangement joins TRBV13 to TRBJ2-5; TRBD1 agrees at 11 bases. Matching the DNA end better, TRBJ2-7 makes the J call doubtful. The CDR3 is 16 residues long. Germline loops: CDR1 PRHDT, CDR2 FYEKMQ (reference sequence). CDR3 region: CASSPRTGGNPYEQYF. DNA of the CDR3: TGTGCCAGCAGCCCCAGGACAGGGGGCAATCCATACGAGCAGTACTTC.

This chain connects TRBV12-3 or TRBV12-4 to TRBJ2-5; D may correspond to TRBD1 or TRBD2 (6 bases each). This CDR3 comprises 14 residues. V lost 0 bases, J lost 4 bases, and 9 bases lay in between. Here the CDR3 DNA reads TGTGCCAGCAGTTTAGCGGGGGGCGCAGAGACCCAGTACTTC. Protein product: CASSLAGGAETQYF.

The chain is built from TRBV14 and TRBJ2-3, with TRBD2 identical over 9 bases. The junction had 6 bases not matched to a gene; V was cut back by 1 base and J by 4 bases. The CDR3 is 16 amino acids. Germline V gene lookup returns CDR1 SGHDN and CDR2 FVKESK. CDR3 DNA: TGTGCCAGCAGCCAAGGGTGGACTAGCGAGGCAGATACGCAGTATTTT. The encoded protein is CASSQGWTSEADTQYF.

This chain joins TRBV20-1 and TRBJ2-1, with 10 nucleotides matching TRBD2. J was trimmed by 4 bases and V by 7 bases; bases with no gene match: 16. Germline assignment: CDR1 DFQATT and CDR2 SNEGSKA (reference sequence). The length of the CDR3 is 17 residues. CDR3 protein: CSGISISLAGVYNEQFF. DNA for the CDR3: TGCAGTGGGATCTCTATTTCCCTAGCGGGAGTATACAATGAGCAGTTCTTC.

The chain links TRBV7-9 to TRBJ2-3; a weak D match, TRBD2 (6 bases). The V gene lost 2 bases and the J gene lost 0 bases, with 9 bases spanning the gap. This CDR3 contains 15 residues. The germline CDR1 and CDR2 sequences are SEHNR and FQNEAQ (reference sequence). CDR3 nucleotides: TGTGCCAGCAGCTTAACGGGGGATAGCACAGATACGCAGTATTTT. Its protein is CASSLTGDSTDTQYF.

J is TRBJ2-1 and V is TRBV2, with 8 bases lining up with TRBD1. Trimming at V came to 6 bases and at J to 2 bases, leaving 3 bases not matched to a gene. The CDR3 contains 14 residues. Germline values: CDR1 SNHLY, CDR2 FYNNEI. CDR3 residues: CASRKQGAYNEQFF. The CDR3 DNA is TGTGCCAGCAGGAAACAGGGGGCCTACAATGAGCAGTTCTTC.

The chain couples TRBV6-2 or TRBV6-3 to TRBJ1-1; 8 bases match TRBD1. Germline values: CDR1 MNHEY, CDR2 SVGEGT. The CDR3 extends over 16 amino acids. The V and J ends lost 6 bases and 1 base, in that order; junction bases with no gene match: 10. The CDR3 is CASSPWTGPGNTEAFF. The CDR3 DNA follows: TGTGCCAGCAGCCCGTGGACAGGGCCAGGGAACACTGAAGCTTTCTTT.

The V and J genes are TRBV4-1 and TRBJ1-2; no firm D call. The germline V gene has CDR1 MGHRA and CDR2 YSYEKL. V lost 0 bases to trimming and J lost 7 bases, with 6 bases between them. The CDR3 consists of 12 residues. The CDR3 region has the DNA TGCGCCAGCAGCCAAGATCTGGGTGGCTACACCTTC. Residues: CASSQDLGGYTF.

This clonotype was detected a few times. This chain connects TRBV10-3 to TRBJ2-7; 7 bases line up with TRBD1. Germline V gene sequence: CDR1 ENHRY, CDR2 SYGVKD. J gave up 5 bases and V 2 bases, and 9 bases lay outside the gene matches. This CDR3 is 15 amino acids long. CDR3 residues: CAISEGQAVGDEQYF. The CDR3, as DNA: TGTGCCATCAGTGAGGGACAGGCCGTCGGGGACGAGCAGTACTTC.

This clonotype was detected once. This chain joins TRBV7-9 and TRBJ1-1, with D unclear. CDR3 size: 17 residues. The ends were cut back, 5 bases at V and 0 bases at J, with 19 bases in the middle. From germline, CDR1 is SEHNR and CDR2 FQNEAQ (reference sequence). The CDR3 protein is CASSTRGVFGMNTEAFF. The CDR3, as DNA: TGTGCCAGCAGCACAAGAGGAGTTTTTGGAATGAACACTGAAGCTTTCTTT.

This clonotype appeared a few times. V is TRBV9 and J is TRBJ2-5; D not certain. CDR3 length: 14 amino acids. The V end lost 4 bases, the J end lost 2 bases, and 12 bases lay between the germline ends. Per germline, CDR1 SGDLS and CDR2 YYNGEE. The DNA for the CDR3 is TGTGCCAGCAGCCCCCGTGGTAGGCAAGAGACCCAGTACTTC. Amino acids: CASSPRGRQETQYF.

This clonotype has more than one count but fewer than ten. The gene calls are TRBV18 and TRBJ2-7, with 7 bases matching TRBD2. Trimming took 3 bases from V and 5 from J; bases not matched to a gene: 13. CDR1 is KGHSH, CDR2 LQKENI, per germline. The CDR3 is 16 residues long. As DNA, the CDR3 is TGTGCCAGCTCACCTGAGCTAGCGGCCGGCCCCCACGAGCAGTACTTC. This gives the protein CASSPELAAGPHEQYF.

V usage is TRBV20-1 and J usage is TRBJ2-3; D might be TRBD2 (6 bases). This CDR3 contains 15 residues. The germline V and J ends were trimmed by 3 bases and 3 bases, with 16 bases remaining between them. CDR1 DFQATT and CDR2 SNEGSKA come from the germline V gene (reference sequence). The CDR3 DNA follows: TGCAGTGCTAGCGGGAGTTACAAGTGGACAGATACGCAGTATTTT. Amino acids: CSASGSYKWTDTQYF.